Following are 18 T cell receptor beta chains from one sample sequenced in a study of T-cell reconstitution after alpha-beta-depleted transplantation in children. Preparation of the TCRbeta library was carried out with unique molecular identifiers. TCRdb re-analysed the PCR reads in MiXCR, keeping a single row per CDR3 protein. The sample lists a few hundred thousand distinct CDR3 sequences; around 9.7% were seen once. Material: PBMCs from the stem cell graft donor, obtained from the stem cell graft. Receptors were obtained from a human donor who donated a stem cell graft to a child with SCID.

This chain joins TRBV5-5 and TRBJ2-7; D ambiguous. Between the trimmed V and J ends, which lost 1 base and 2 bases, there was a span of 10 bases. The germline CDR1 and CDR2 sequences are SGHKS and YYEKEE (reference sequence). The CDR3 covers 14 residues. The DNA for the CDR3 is TGTGCCAGCAGCTTGCGGGCCTTCCCCTACGAGCAGTACTTC. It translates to CASSLRAFPYEQYF.

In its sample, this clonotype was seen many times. The CDR3 sequence is CASWPPHRDSNQPQHF. In nucleotides, the CDR3 is TGTGCCAGCTGGCCCCCACACAGAGATAGCAATCAGCCCCAGCATTTT. The rearrangement links TRBV6-1 to TRBJ1-5; D is uncertain. Germline CDR1 is MNHNS and CDR2 is SASEGT. V was pared by 8 bases and J by 0 bases, with 17 bases between. The CDR3 totals 16 residues.

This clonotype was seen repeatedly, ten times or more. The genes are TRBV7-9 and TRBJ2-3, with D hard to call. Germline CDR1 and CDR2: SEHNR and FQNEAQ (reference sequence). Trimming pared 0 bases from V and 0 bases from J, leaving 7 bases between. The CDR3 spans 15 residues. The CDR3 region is CASSLASQSTDTQYF. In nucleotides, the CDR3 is TGTGCCAGCAGCTTAGCATCTCAGAGCACAGATACGCAGTATTTT.

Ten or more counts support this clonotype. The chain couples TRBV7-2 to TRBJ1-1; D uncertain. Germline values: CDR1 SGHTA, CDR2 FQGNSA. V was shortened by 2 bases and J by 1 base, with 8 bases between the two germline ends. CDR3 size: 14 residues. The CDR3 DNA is TGTGCCAGCAGCTTATTCGGGAAGAACACTGAAGCTTTCTTT. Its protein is CASSLFGKNTEAFF.

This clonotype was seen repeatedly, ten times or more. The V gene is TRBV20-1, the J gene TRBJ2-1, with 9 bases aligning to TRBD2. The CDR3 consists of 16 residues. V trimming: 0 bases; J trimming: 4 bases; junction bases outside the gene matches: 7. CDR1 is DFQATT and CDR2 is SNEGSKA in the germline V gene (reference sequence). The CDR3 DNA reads TGCAGTGCTAGAGATGGAGAGCGGGGGGAGTACAATGAGCAGTTCTTC. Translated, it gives CSARDGERGEYNEQFF.

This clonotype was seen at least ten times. Here the CDR3 DNA reads TGTGCCAGCAGCCCGAAGGAGGGACAGCTTAACACTGAAGCTTTCTTT. This gives the protein CASSPKEGQLNTEAFF. This chain joins TRBV7-9 and TRBJ1-1; 7 nucleotides agree with TRBD1. Germline V gene sequence: CDR1 SEHNR, CDR2 FQNEAQ (reference sequence). The CDR3 is 16 amino acids. V shed 5 bases and J 2 bases; nucleotides not matched to a gene: 11.

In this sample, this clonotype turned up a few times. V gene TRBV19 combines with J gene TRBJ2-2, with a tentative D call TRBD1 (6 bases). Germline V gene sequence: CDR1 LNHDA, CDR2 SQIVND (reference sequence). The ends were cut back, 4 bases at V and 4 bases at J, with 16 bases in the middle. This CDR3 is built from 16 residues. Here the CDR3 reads CASSTRRQGFTGELFF. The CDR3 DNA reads TGTGCCAGTAGTACGCGGCGTCAGGGGTTCACCGGGGAGCTGTTTTTT.

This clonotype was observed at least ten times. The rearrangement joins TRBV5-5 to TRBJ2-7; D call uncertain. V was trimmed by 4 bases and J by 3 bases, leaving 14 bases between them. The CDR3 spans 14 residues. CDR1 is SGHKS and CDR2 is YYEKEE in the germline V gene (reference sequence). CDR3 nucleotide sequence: TGTGCCAGCAGCCCCGAAGGGCAGTACTACGAGCAGTACTTC. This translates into CASSPEGQYYEQYF.

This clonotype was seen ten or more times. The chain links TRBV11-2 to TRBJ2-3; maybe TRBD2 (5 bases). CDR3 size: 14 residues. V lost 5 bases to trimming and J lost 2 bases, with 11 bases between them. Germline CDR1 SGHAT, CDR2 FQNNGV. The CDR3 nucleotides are TGTGCCAGCAGCAGAGAGGGCTTCACAGATACGCAGTATTTT. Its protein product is CASSREGFTDTQYF.

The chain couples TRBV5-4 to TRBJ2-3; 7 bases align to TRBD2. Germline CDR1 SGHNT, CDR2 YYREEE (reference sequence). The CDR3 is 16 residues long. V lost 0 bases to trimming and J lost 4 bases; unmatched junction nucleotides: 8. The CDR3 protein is CASSLVSGRVADTQYF. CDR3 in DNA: TGTGCCAGCAGCTTGGTATCGGGGAGGGTCGCAGATACGCAGTATTTT.

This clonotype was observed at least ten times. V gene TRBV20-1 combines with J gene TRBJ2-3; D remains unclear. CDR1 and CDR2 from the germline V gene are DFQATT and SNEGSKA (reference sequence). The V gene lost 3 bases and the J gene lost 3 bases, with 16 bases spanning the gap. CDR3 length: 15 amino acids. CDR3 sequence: CSASGQGMGTDTQYF. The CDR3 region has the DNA TGCAGTGCTAGTGGCCAAGGGATGGGGACAGATACGCAGTATTTT.

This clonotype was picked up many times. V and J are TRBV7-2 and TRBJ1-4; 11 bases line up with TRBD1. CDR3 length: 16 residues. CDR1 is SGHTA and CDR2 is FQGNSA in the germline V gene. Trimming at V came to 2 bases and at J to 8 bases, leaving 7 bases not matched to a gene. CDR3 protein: CASSLQGQGVGEKLFF. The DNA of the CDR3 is TGTGCCAGCAGCTTACAGGGACAGGGGGTAGGGGAAAAACTGTTTTTT.

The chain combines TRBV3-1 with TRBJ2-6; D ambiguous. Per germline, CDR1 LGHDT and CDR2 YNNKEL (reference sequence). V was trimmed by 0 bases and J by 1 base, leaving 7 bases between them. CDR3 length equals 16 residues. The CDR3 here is CASSQDHGSGANVLTF. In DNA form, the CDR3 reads TGTGCCAGCAGCCAAGATCACGGGTCTGGGGCCAACGTCCTGACTTTC.

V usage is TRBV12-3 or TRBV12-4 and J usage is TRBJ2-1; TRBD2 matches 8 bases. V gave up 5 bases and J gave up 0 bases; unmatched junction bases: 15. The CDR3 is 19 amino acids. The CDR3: CASSHKAGADLSSYNEQFF. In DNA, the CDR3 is TGTGCCAGCAGTCACAAAGCGGGGGCTGATTTAAGCTCCTACAATGAGCAGTTCTTC.

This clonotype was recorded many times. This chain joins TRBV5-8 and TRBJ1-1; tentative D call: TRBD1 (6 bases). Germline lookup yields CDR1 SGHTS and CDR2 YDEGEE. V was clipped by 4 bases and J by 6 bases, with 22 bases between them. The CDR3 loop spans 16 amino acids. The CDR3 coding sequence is TGTGCCAGCAGCCACCCGGCGAGGGGGGAAGGCGCTGAAGCTTTCTTT. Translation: CASSHPARGEGAEAFF.

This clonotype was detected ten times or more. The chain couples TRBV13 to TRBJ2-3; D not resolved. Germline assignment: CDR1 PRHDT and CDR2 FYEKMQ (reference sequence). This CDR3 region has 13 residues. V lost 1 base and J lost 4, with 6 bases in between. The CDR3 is CASSLVSADTQYF. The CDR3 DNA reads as TGTGCCAGCAGCTTAGTATCCGCAGATACGCAGTATTTT.

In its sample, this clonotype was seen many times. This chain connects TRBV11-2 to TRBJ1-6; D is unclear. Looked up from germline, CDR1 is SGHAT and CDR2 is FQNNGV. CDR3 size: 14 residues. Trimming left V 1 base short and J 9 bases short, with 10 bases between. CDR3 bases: TGTGCCAGCAGCTTAGCGGGAAAGGGTTCACCCCTCCACTTT. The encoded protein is CASSLAGKGSPLHF.

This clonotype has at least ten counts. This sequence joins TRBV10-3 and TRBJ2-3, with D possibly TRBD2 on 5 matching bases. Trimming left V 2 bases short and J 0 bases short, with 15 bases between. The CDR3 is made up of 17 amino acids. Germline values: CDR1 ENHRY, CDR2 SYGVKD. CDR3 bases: TGTGCCATCAGTGAGAGGGCAATCGCGGGCAGCACAGATACGCAGTATTTT. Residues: CAISERAIAGSTDTQYF.